A selection of T cell receptor beta chains follows, all from one sample in a study of read filtering for tumor transcriptome and immune sequencing. TCRdb itself ran the reads through MiXCR, one entry per CDR3 protein. The sample consists of over 35,000 distinct CDR3 sequences, under 15% of them appearing once. Sequences were obtained from a population of CD138-negative cells sorted from bone marrow. These receptors were obtained from a donor at least 40 years old with multiple myeloma. Each CDR3 is given with its conserved first and last residue. A D gene is named only where the DNA matches it firmly. Only part of the rows carry a size: once, few, many, or a class if the clone is expanded.

V gene: TRBV28
clone size: .
D gene: TRBD2
J gene: TRBJ2-1
CDR3 DNA: TGTGCCAGCAGTTTAACTAGCGGGAAGAACAACGAGCAGCTCTTC
CDR3 protein: CASSLTSGKNNEQLF

V gene: TRBV29-1
clone size: many
D gene: TRBD2
J gene: TRBJ2-1
CDR3 DNA: TGCAGCGTTGATGGGGTTAGCGGGAACCTCCGAAGCAATGAGCAGTTCTTC
CDR3 protein: CSVDGVSGNLRSNEQFF

V gene: TRBV9
clone size: many
D gene: .
J gene: TRBJ2-1
CDR3 DNA: TGTGCCAGCAGCGTAGGACGAGCGTGGAATGAGCAGTTCTTC
CDR3 protein: CASSVGRAWNEQFF

V gene: TRBV7-2
clone size: .
D gene: .
J gene: TRBJ2-5
CDR3 DNA: TGTGCCAGCAGCTTAAACAGACAAGAGACCCAGTACTTC
CDR3 protein: CASSLNRQETQYF

V gene: TRBV6-5
clone size: many
D gene: TRBD2
J gene: TRBJ2-1
CDR3 DNA: TGTGCCAGCAGTTCCGTACTAGCGGGAAGATCAGATGAGCAGTTCTTC
CDR3 protein: CASSSVLAGRSDEQFF

V gene: TRBV12-5
clone size: many
D gene: TRBD2
J gene: TRBJ2-1
CDR3 DNA: TGTGCTAGTGGTCGGGGGACTAGCGGGAGGACAGGCAATGAGCAGTTCTTC
CDR3 protein: CASGRGTSGRTGNEQFF

V gene: TRBV4-1
clone size: many
D gene: .
J gene: TRBJ1-3
CDR3 DNA: TGCGCCAGCAGCCAAGAAGCAACACCTGGAAACACCATATATTTT
CDR3 protein: CASSQEATPGNTIYF

V gene: TRBV5-1
clone size: many
D gene: TRBD1
J gene: TRBJ1-1
CDR3 DNA: TGCGCCAGCAGCTTGGGAGGGGGCAACACTGAAGCTTTCTTT
CDR3 protein: CASSLGGGNTEAFF

V gene: TRBV6-2/TRBV6-3
clone size: .
D gene: TRBD1
J gene: TRBJ2-7
CDR3 DNA: TGTGCCAGCAGTACCCCGGGACAGGGGGGGAACGAGCAGTACTTC
CDR3 protein: CASSTPGQGGNEQYF

V gene: TRBV2
clone size: .
D gene: .
J gene: TRBJ1-1
CDR3 DNA: TGTGCCAGCCAGTTTGGTAATCTGAACACTGAAGCTTTCTTT
CDR3 protein: CASQFGNLNTEAFF

V gene: TRBV28
clone size: few
D gene: TRBD1
J gene: TRBJ1-5
CDR3 DNA: TGTGCCAGCTTTACAGGGGACCGGCCCCGGCATTTT
CDR3 protein: CASFTGDRPRHF

V gene: TRBV20-1
clone size: .
D gene: .
J gene: TRBJ2-7
CDR3 DNA: TGCAGTGCTAGAGGACCCCTCTCCTACGAGCAGTACTTC
CDR3 protein: CSARGPLSYEQYF

V gene: TRBV20-1
clone size: many
D gene: TRBD2
J gene: TRBJ2-5
CDR3 DNA: TGCAGTGTTGACCGCCGTTGGACTAGCGGGAGGGGGCACAGAGAGACCCAGTACTTC
CDR3 protein: CSVDRRWTSGRGHRETQYF

V gene: TRBV11-3
clone size: many
D gene: .
J gene: TRBJ1-1
CDR3 DNA: TGTGCCAGCAGCCGACGGTTCGCTGAAGCTTTCTTT
CDR3 protein: CASSRRFAEAFF

V gene: TRBV5-8
clone size: many
D gene: TRBD1
J gene: TRBJ1-5
CDR3 DNA: TGTGCCAGCAGTTTCGACAGGGGGCCTCGTCAGCCCCAGCATTTT
CDR3 protein: CASSFDRGPRQPQHF

V gene: TRBV28
clone size: many
D gene: TRBD1
J gene: TRBJ1-5
CDR3 DNA: TGTGCCAGCAGTTTCTACAGGGGAGGTAGCAATCAGCCCCAGCATTTT
CDR3 protein: CASSFYRGGSNQPQHF

V gene: TRBV7-2
clone size: many
D gene: .
J gene: TRBJ2-7
CDR3 DNA: TGTGCCAGCAGCCCCGCCTTTAGCCGGCACTACGAGCAGTACTTC
CDR3 protein: CASSPAFSRHYEQYF

V gene: TRBV7-8
clone size: many
D gene: .
J gene: TRBJ2-5
CDR3 DNA: TGTGCCAGCAGCTTGGCCAGCCGGGCCATAGGGAGGGAGACCCAGTACTTC
CDR3 protein: CASSLASRAIGRETQYF

V gene: TRBV11-2
clone size: many
D gene: .
J gene: TRBJ2-7
CDR3 DNA: TGTGCCAGCAGCTTAGACGGGGCTTCCTACGAGCAGTACTTC
CDR3 protein: CASSLDGASYEQYF

V gene: TRBV11-2
clone size: many
D gene: TRBD1
J gene: TRBJ2-3
CDR3 DNA: TGTGCCAGCAGCCGTGGGACAGGGGTGGATACGCAGTATTTT
CDR3 protein: CASSRGTGVDTQYF

V gene: TRBV11-2
clone size: .
D gene: TRBD1
J gene: TRBJ2-3
CDR3 DNA: TGTGCCAGCAGCCCCGGGACAGGGGGCTGGGATACGCAGTATTTT
CDR3 protein: CASSPGTGGWDTQYF

V gene: TRBV6-4
clone size: few
D gene: .
J gene: TRBJ2-2
CDR3 DNA: TGTGCCAGCAGTACAGGGACGAACACCGGGGAGCTGTTTTTT
CDR3 protein: CASSTGTNTGELFF

V gene: TRBV29-1
clone size: few
D gene: .
J gene: TRBJ2-1
CDR3 DNA: TGCAGCGTTGAAGATCGCGGACCAAACAATGAGCAGTTCTTC
CDR3 protein: CSVEDRGPNNEQFF

V gene: TRBV5-1
clone size: many
D gene: TRBD2
J gene: TRBJ2-7
CDR3 DNA: TGCGCCAGCAGCTTGGGCGGACTAGCGGGAAACTACGAGCAGTACTTC
CDR3 protein: CASSLGGLAGNYEQYF

V gene: TRBV18
clone size: many
D gene: TRBD2
J gene: TRBJ2-1
CDR3 DNA: TGTGCCAGCTCACCACCGAGCCTAGCGGGAGTCAAAAATGAGCAGTTCTTC
CDR3 protein: CASSPPSLAGVKNEQFF

V gene: TRBV12-5
clone size: many
D gene: .
J gene: TRBJ1-1
CDR3 DNA: TGTGCTAGTGGTTCGGGACGAGGGGGCACTGAAGCTTTCTTT
CDR3 protein: CASGSGRGGTEAFF

V gene: TRBV14
clone size: many
D gene: .
J gene: TRBJ2-5
CDR3 DNA: TGTGCCAGCAGCCAAGGGACTAAACAAGAGACCCAGTACTTC
CDR3 protein: CASSQGTKQETQYF